A selection of T cell receptor beta chains follows, all from one sample in a study of OX40 agonist ivuxolimab in advanced cancers. Sequenced by immunoSEQ multiplex PCR; TCRdb stores in-frame clones only, minus some. The table includes fewer than 70,000 clones, roughly 85% detected once. The sequences come from CD4+ or CD8+ T cells sorted from blood, collected in a trial of the OX40 agonist ivuxolimab. The source is an adult with an advanced solid tumor such as melanoma, head and neck, liver or kidney cancer. The conserved cysteine and the conserved F or W are not part of the CDR3 here. Each record gives: clone size, V gene, J gene, CDR3 protein. The size field is filled for only some rows; it gives once, few, many or a size class.

NA	TRBV7-3	TRBJ2-1	ASAPPGGGYNEQF
NA	TRBV15	TRBJ1-6	ATSRDSGQNSPLH
NA	TRBV20-1	TRBJ2-5	RTGQETQY
NA	TRBV6-1	TRBJ2-5	ASSEGLSGGAWETQY
NA	TRBV5-5	TRBJ1-1	ASSLGPMDGAF
NA	TRBV4-2	TRBJ2-7	ASSQPGTGGYEQY
NA	TRBV7-9	TRBJ1-6	ASSLRQGNNSPLH
NA	TRBV11-2	TRBJ2-1	ASSDYSGGRSYNEQF
NA	TRBV28	TRBJ1-2	ASSIPGQAHGYT
NA	TRBV7-2	TRBJ2-7	ASSLRKGDEQY
NA	TRBV29-1	TRBJ1-1	SVQKALNTEAF
NA	TRBV5-1	TRBJ2-7	ASSKLRQVRYEQY
NA	TRBV4-1	TRBJ1-5	ASSQGETGSNQPQH
NA	TRBV10-3	TRBJ1-4	AISESTGGENEKLF
NA	TRBV6-5	TRBJ1-5	ASSYNGNQPQH
NA	TRBV28	TRBJ2-3	ASNRQGITDTQY
NA	TRBV18	TRBJ2-1	ASSPDRGSYNEQF
NA	TRBV30	TRBJ2-1	AWSLTGRNEQF
NA	TRBV28	TRBJ1-2	ASSLTGGYGYT
NA	TRBV6-5	TRBJ2-5	HFKETQY
NA	TRBV5-1	TRBJ1-2	ASSFGQGGDGYT
NA	TRBV7-7	TRBJ2-2	ASTHDGAGTGELF
NA	TRBV7-3	TRBJ2-5	ASSLGLQGTSGVYQETQY
NA	TRBV11-2	TRBJ2-1	ASSRTPTSPYNEQF
NA	TRBV4-3	TRBJ2-2	ASRYGGSGTGELF
NA	TRBV27	TRBJ2-2	ASSLRGRDTGELF
NA	TRBV15	TRBJ1-5	ATSRERGRGNQPQH
NA	TRBV6-5	TRBJ2-7	ASSNTGPYEQY
NA	TRBV6-5	TRBJ2-5	ASSSPGQGISETQY
few	TRBV7-7	TRBJ2-1	ASSLDYSNEQF
once	TRBV7-2	TRBJ1-6	ASSFDRESPLH
few	TRBV23-1	TRBJ1-2	ASSHTIGTGHSRGYGYT
NA	TRBV28	TRBJ1-4	ASSFGQGEKLF
NA	TRBV6-1	TRBJ2-3	ASSYLGADTQY
NA	TRBV19	TRBJ1-2	ASRIRGLRYGYT
once	TRBV4-3	TRBJ1-5	ASSQDGGGDQPQH
NA	TRBV7-6	TRBJ2-3	ASSLKGALGTDTQY
NA	TRBV7-2	TRBJ2-3	ASSLQGGYTDTQY
NA	TRBV4-3	TRBJ1-5	ASSQDRQGQPQH
NA	TRBV4-2	TRBJ1-6	ASSQEMKPGGGSPLH
once	TRBV5-1	TRBJ2-2	ASSLVFAANTGELF
NA	TRBV15	TRBJ1-1	ATSTPGVVNTEAF
NA	TRBV5-1	TRBJ1-1	ASSLSPSATEAF
NA	TRBV28	TRBJ2-6	ASNSRTNSGANVLT
NA	TRBV5-1	TRBJ2-7	ASSLFSSGQGAREQY
NA	TRBV11-3	TRBJ2-7	ASSWSGTSGFPSGEQY
NA	TRBV5-1	TRBJ1-3	ASSLQGASGNTIY
NA	TRBV6-6	TRBJ2-5	ASSTRSPETQY
NA	TRBV6-5	TRBJ1-1	ASNRQGEAF
few	TRBV5-1	TRBJ1-1	ASRGGQGMNTEAF
NA	TRBV6-5	TRBJ1-2	ASSYSRTGGSYGYT
NA	TRBV18	TRBJ1-2	ASSPTDRDYGYT
NA	TRBV19	TRBJ2-2	ASSIQGAGAANTGELF
NA	TRBV5-1	TRBJ1-4	ASSLGQGAEKLF
NA	TRBV30	TRBJ2-5	AWTGTGGRETQY
NA	TRBV2	TRBJ2-5	ASSRSGGTQETQY
NA	TRBV6-5	TRBJ1-2	ASGAEGGYT